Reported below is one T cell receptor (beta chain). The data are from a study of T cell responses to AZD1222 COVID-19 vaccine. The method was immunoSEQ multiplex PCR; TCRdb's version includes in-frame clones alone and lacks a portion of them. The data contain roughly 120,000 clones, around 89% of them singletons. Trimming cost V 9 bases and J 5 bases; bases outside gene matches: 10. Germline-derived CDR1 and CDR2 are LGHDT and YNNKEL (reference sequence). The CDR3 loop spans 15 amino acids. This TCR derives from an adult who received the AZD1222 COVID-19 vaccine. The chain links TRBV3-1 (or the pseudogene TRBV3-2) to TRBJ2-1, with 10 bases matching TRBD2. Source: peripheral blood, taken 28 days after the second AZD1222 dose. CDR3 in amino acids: CASKRSGGDNNEQFF. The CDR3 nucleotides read TGTGCCAGTAAAAGGAGCGGGGGGGACAACAATGAGCAGTTCTTC.